A selection of T cell receptor beta chains follows, all from one sample in a study of blood T cell repertoires in COVID-19. TCRdb's copy holds only in-frame clones and misses some; the assay was immunoSEQ multiplex PCR. The sample consists of more than 400,000 clones, 87% of them appearing once. Material: PBMCs or T cells enriched from blood (not recorded which). The source of these receptors is a woman aged 18-29 years who had recovered from COVID-19. Both conserved end residues are part of each CDR3. Fields, in order: CDR3 protein, CDR3 DNA, D gene, V gene, CDR3 length, clone size, J gene. The D gene is left open where the match is weak. Clone size appears in some rows only: once, few, many, or a class for an expanded clone.

CDR3 protein: CASSQDGDGEEQYF
CDR3 DNA: TGTGCCAGCAGCCAAGATGGCGACGGGGAGGAGCAGTACTTC
D gene: .
V gene: TRBV3-1/TRBV3-2
CDR3 length: 14
clone size: .
J gene: TRBJ2-7

CDR3 protein: CASSWGQGANYGYTF
CDR3 DNA: TGTGCCAGCAGCTGGGGACAGGGCGCCAACTATGGCTACACCTTC
D gene: TRBD1
V gene: TRBV5-4
CDR3 length: 15
clone size: .
J gene: TRBJ1-2

CDR3 protein: CASSVSPGTGFLANYGYTF
CDR3 DNA: TGTGCCAGCTCGGTTTCTCCAGGGACAGGGTTCTTAGCTAACTATGGCTACACCTTC
D gene: TRBD1
V gene: TRBV18
CDR3 length: 19
clone size: once
J gene: TRBJ1-2

CDR3 protein: CASSSGTSGGADTQYF
CDR3 DNA: TGTGCCAGTAGTTCAGGGACTAGCGGGGGGGCAGATACGCAGTATTTT
D gene: TRBD2
V gene: TRBV19
CDR3 length: 16
clone size: .
J gene: TRBJ2-3

CDR3 protein: CASSLAFLGQGIGYGYTF
CDR3 DNA: TGTGCCAGCAGCTTAGCGTTTCTAGGACAGGGTATTGGCTATGGCTACACCTTC
D gene: TRBD1
V gene: TRBV7-8
CDR3 length: 18
clone size: .
J gene: TRBJ1-2

CDR3 protein: CASRKGQGGIRAYEQYF
CDR3 DNA: TGCGCCAGCAGGAAGGGACAGGGGGGAATCAGGGCCTACGAGCAGTACTTC
D gene: TRBD1
V gene: TRBV10-1
CDR3 length: 17
clone size: .
J gene: TRBJ2-7

CDR3 protein: CASSSLRGGSYNEQFF
CDR3 DNA: TGTGCCAGCAGCTCCCTAAGGGGGGGCTCCTACAATGAGCAGTTCTTC
D gene: .
V gene: TRBV11-2
CDR3 length: 16
clone size: .
J gene: TRBJ2-1

CDR3 protein: CVSSLGTAGFYGYTF
CDR3 DNA: TGTGTCAGCAGCTTGGGCACAGCGGGATTCTATGGCTACACCTTC
D gene: .
V gene: TRBV5-4
CDR3 length: 15
clone size: .
J gene: TRBJ1-2

CDR3 protein: CASSLMDGGETQYF
CDR3 DNA: TGTGCCAGCAGTTTAATGGACGGGGGGGAGACCCAGTACTTC
D gene: TRBD2
V gene: TRBV27
CDR3 length: 14
clone size: .
J gene: TRBJ2-5

CDR3 protein: CASSAQGGTGELFF
CDR3 DNA: TGTGCCAGCAGCGCACAGGGAGGGACCGGGGAGCTGTTTTTT
D gene: .
V gene: TRBV7-3
CDR3 length: 14
clone size: .
J gene: TRBJ2-2

CDR3 protein: CASSQFWRVSTDTQYF
CDR3 DNA: TGTGCCAGCAGCCAATTTTGGAGAGTCTCCACAGATACGCAGTATTTT
D gene: .
V gene: TRBV3-1/TRBV3-2
CDR3 length: 16
clone size: .
J gene: TRBJ2-3

CDR3 protein: CASSLTPPGEGSNQPQHF
CDR3 DNA: TGCGCCAGCAGCCTTACCCCCCCGGGAGAAGGAAGCAATCAGCCCCAGCATTTT
D gene: .
V gene: TRBV4-1
CDR3 length: 18
clone size: .
J gene: TRBJ1-5